This TCR beta chain appears in the sequencing data of a study of breast tumors, draining lymph nodes, adjacent tissues. The lymph nodes were axillary draining lymph nodes from breast cancer patients. This clonotype was observed many times. TCRdb fed the multiplex PCR reads into MiXCR, producing one record per CDR3 protein. The sample contains roughly 130,000 distinct CDR3 sequences, 20% of which appear only once. Trimming stripped 10 bases from V and 0 bases from J, with 10 bases between. The CDR3 is 12 residues long. Germline V gene sequence: CDR1 WNHNN, CDR2 SYGVQD (reference sequence). The rearrangement joins TRBV10-1 to TRBJ2-7, with D perhaps TRBD1 (5 bases). Material: axillary lymph node tissue. The TCR was taken from a female donor with breast cancer. Some clones in this sample may be carry-over from other donors' samples. The CDR3 loop is CANKDNSYEQYF. DNA of the CDR3: TGCGCCAACAAGGACAACTCCTACGAGCAGTACTTC.